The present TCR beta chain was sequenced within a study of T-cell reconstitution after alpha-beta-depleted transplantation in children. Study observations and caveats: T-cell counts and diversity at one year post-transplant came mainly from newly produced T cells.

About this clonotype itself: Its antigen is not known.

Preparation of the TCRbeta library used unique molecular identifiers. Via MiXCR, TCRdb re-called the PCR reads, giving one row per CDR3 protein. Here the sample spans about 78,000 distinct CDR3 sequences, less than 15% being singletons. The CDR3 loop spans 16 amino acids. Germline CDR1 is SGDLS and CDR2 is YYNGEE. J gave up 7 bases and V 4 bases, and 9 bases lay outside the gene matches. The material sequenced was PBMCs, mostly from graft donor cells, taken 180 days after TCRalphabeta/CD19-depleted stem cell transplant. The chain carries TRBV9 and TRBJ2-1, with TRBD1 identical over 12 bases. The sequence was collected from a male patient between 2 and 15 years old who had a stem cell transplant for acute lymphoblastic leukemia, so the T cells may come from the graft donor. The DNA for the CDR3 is TGTGCCAGCAGCCTAGAGGGACAGGGGGCTGGGAATGAGCAGTTCTTC. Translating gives CASSLEGQGAGNEQFF.